This T cell receptor beta chain was identified in a study of spatial heterogeneity in lung cancer. Time point described: sample taken at primary tumor resection. Unsorted tumor, nontumor lung tissue or cryopreserved PBMC supplied the whole RNA. The donor group consisted of over 60 patients who had untreated, early-stage non-small cell lung cancer. Individually, TCR cDNA molecules were each labelled with a unique molecular identifier. TCRdb recomputed calls from the 5' RACE reads with MiXCR, one row per CDR3 protein. The data contain under 14,000 distinct CDR3 sequences, approximately 6.8% of them singletons. This clonotype was detected ten times or more. What it binds is not known. This beta chain is a stray sequence in a library constructed for alpha chains; its clone size is not meaningful. The germline CDR1 and CDR2 sequences are MNHEY and SVGAGI. Trimming shortened V by 2 bases and J by 8 bases, and 15 bases separated the two germline ends. The CDR3 is 14 amino acids.

General study points: Resection blood, more than follow-up blood, showed ubiquitous expanded tumor TCRs.

This sample comprised PBMCs, obtained at surgery. The source of this sequence is a male donor with early-stage non-small cell lung cancer. The chain employs TRBV6-5 and TRBJ1-1, with a tentative D call TRBD1 (5 bases). The CDR3: CASSYTHGGREAFF. For the CDR3, the DNA is TGTGCCAGCAGTTACACGCACGGGGGGAGAGAAGCTTTCTTT.